The rows below give T cell receptor beta chains drawn from one sample of a study of T-cell reconstitution after alpha-beta-depleted transplantation in children. Each CDR3 protein is one row after TCRdb ran MiXCR on the PCR reads. The sample holds approximately 210,000 distinct CDR3 sequences, 13% to 15% seen once. Sequencing used PBMCs from the stem cell graft donor, obtained from the stem cell graft. The receptors derive from a human donor who donated a stem cell graft to a child with acute lymphoblastic leukemia. The CDR3 runs from the conserved cysteine through the conserved F or W. The D gene is left open where the match is weak. Only some rows state a clone size, as once, few, many or a class for expanded clones.

V	size	J	D	length	DNA	CDR3
TRBV7-9	few	TRBJ1-2	.	16	TGTGCCAGCAGGACAAACAGACCGGGACACCCTCGAGGTTACACCTTC	CASRTNRPGHPRGYTF
TRBV5-6	few	TRBJ1-2	.	13	TGTGCCAGCACCGCGAGGGTTTGGGATGGCTACACCTTC	CASTARVWDGYTF
TRBV19	.	TRBJ1-5	.	13	TGTGCCAGTAGTATGGGACTTGGGAATCCCCAGCATTTT	CASSMGLGNPQHF
TRBV7-9	many	TRBJ1-1	.	15	TGTGCCAGCAGCGCCACAGGGAGCGGGGACACTGAAGCTTTCTTT	CASSATGSGDTEAFF
TRBV12-3/TRBV12-4	many	TRBJ1-1	.	15	TGTGCCAGCAGTTACCTCAGGTCTATGAACACTGAAGCTTTCTTT	CASSYLRSMNTEAFF
TRBV5-1	many	TRBJ2-3	.	12	TGCGCCAGCAGCTTTTCGGGAGAGGCGCAGTATTTT	CASSFSGEAQYF
TRBV10-3	many	TRBJ1-1	.	12	TGTGCCATCGGAATTCGGCAGTATGAAGCTTTCTTT	CAIGIRQYEAFF
TRBV20-1	many	TRBJ2-5	TRBD2	16	TGCAGTGCTAGATTTGGGCTTCTCGGGAGGCGGGAGACCCAGTACTTC	CSARFGLLGRRETQYF
TRBV20-1	many	TRBJ2-7	TRBD2	15	TGCAGTGCCAAATCATTGGCTAGCGGATCCTACGAGCAGTACTTC	CSAKSLASGSYEQYF
TRBV5-1	many	TRBJ1-1	.	13	TGCGCCAGCAGCTTACAAAGGGCCACTGAAGCTTTCTTT	CASSLQRATEAFF
TRBV27	many	TRBJ2-2	TRBD1	15	TGTGCCAGCAGGGATAGGACAGGGGTCACCGGGGAGCTGTTTTTT	CASRDRTGVTGELFF
TRBV28	.	TRBJ2-3	TRBD2	11	TGTGCCAGCCGCGGGGGAGATACGCAGTATTTT	CASRGGDTQYF
TRBV25-1	many	TRBJ2-1	TRBD2	13	TGTGCCAGCAGTGACGGGACTAACAATGAGCAGTTCTTC	CASSDGTNNEQFF
TRBV20-1	many	TRBJ2-3	.	12	TGCAGTGCTAGGGTTTTTGGGGATACGCAGTATTTT	CSARVFGDTQYF
TRBV5-6	few	TRBJ2-3	.	12	TGTGCCAGCAGCAAGGATGGAGATACGCAGTATTTT	CASSKDGDTQYF
TRBV18	many	TRBJ2-5	.	13	TGTGCCAGCTCACCCCGGTACCAAGAGACCCAGTACTTC	CASSPRYQETQYF
TRBV20-1	many	TRBJ1-2	.	13	TGCAGTGCTAGAGGAGGGGACTTTTATGGCTACACCTTC	CSARGGDFYGYTF
TRBV6-1	.	TRBJ2-3	.	16	TGTGCCAGCAGTGAAGAGGGTCAGGGGGGGGCAGATACGCAGTATTTT	CASSEEGQGGADTQYF
TRBV19	.	TRBJ1-1	.	15	TGTGCCAGTAGTCAGAGGAGCAGGATGAACACTGAAGCTTTCTTT	CASSQRSRMNTEAFF
TRBV12-3/TRBV12-4	many	TRBJ2-7	TRBD2	14	TGTGCCAGCAGACCTAGCGGGAGGTCCTACGAGCAGTACTTC	CASRPSGRSYEQYF
TRBV5-4	few	TRBJ2-7	.	15	TGTGCCAGCAGCCTCCCCGGGCGTGGCACCTACGAGCAGTACTTC	CASSLPGRGTYEQYF
TRBV28	few	TRBJ2-1	TRBD1	12	TGTGCCAGCAGTTTGGTAGGGACAGTGCAGTTCTTC	CASSLVGTVQFF
TRBV5-1	many	TRBJ2-2	.	15	TGCGCCAGCAGCTTGGGTGCCTCGAGGTCCGGGGAGCTGTTTTTT	CASSLGASRSGELFF
TRBV5-1	.	TRBJ2-1	.	16	TGCGCCAGCAGCTTGGCTGGCTCGAGCTCCTACAATGAGCAGTTCTTC	CASSLAGSSSYNEQFF
TRBV4-1	.	TRBJ2-5	TRBD2	21	TGCGCCAGCAGCCACAAGCCCCTTGCGATAATTGGACTAGCCACCCAAGAGACCCAGTACTTC	CASSHKPLAIIGLATQETQYF
TRBV15	many	TRBJ2-4	.	18	TGTGCCACCAGCAGAGAGGGCTTCGAGAGGTCCGTCAAAAACATTCAGTACTTC	CATSREGFERSVKNIQYF
TRBV12-3/TRBV12-4	many	TRBJ2-2	.	13	TGTGCCAGCCGCTCCTGGGAGACCGGGGAGCTGTTTTTT	CASRSWETGELFF
TRBV24-1	many	TRBJ2-1	TRBD1	16	TGTGCCACCAGTGATTTTGCACAGGGGGGATACAATGAGCAGTTCTTC	CATSDFAQGGYNEQFF
TRBV7-8	.	TRBJ2-1	.	16	TGTGCCAGCAGCTTAAGGACGTACAGGGAGTTCGATGAGCAGTTCTTC	CASSLRTYREFDEQFF
TRBV30	few	TRBJ2-1	.	13	TGTGCCTGGAGATACCACACCTACAATGAGCAGTTCTTC	CAWRYHTYNEQFF
TRBV7-9	.	TRBJ2-7	.	14	TGTGCCAGCAGCACGGACAGCGCAGCCTACGAGCAGTACTTC	CASSTDSAAYEQYF
TRBV9	many	TRBJ1-2	.	14	TGTGCCAGCAGCGTCGGACAGACCAACTATGGCTACACCTTC	CASSVGQTNYGYTF
TRBV5-6	.	TRBJ2-1	.	14	TGTGCCAGCAGCTCCTACCATAGTTTCAATGAGCAGTTCTTC	CASSSYHSFNEQFF
TRBV19	.	TRBJ2-1	.	17	TGTGCCAGTAGTATTACTGGCGGGGCCCGCACCGTCAATGAGCAGTTCTTC	CASSITGGARTVNEQFF
TRBV20-1	many	TRBJ2-7	.	14	TGCAGTGCTAGAACCCCAGGGGTGGGGGACGAGCAGTACTTC	CSARTPGVGDEQYF
TRBV5-6	.	TRBJ2-2	.	16	TGTGCCAGCAGCTTGTGGATCGGAGGGGATCCCGGGGAGCTGTTTTTT	CASSLWIGGDPGELFF
TRBV5-5	.	TRBJ1-1	TRBD1	16	TGTGCCAGCAGCCCCAGGGGGCGCGTTGTGAACACTGAAGCTTTCTTT	CASSPRGRVVNTEAFF
TRBV2	.	TRBJ2-3	.	19	TGTGCCAGTATCCCAGCCCGGACCATTCCCGGGATTAGCACAGATACGCAGTATTTT	CASIPARTIPGISTDTQYF
TRBV20-1	.	TRBJ2-5	TRBD2	15	TGCAGTGCTAGCTTAAGCGGGAGAAGCCAAGAGACCCAGTACTTC	CSASLSGRSQETQYF
TRBV7-9	few	TRBJ1-4	.	14	TGTGCCAGCAGCACTGTAGGGGTAAATGAAAAACTGTTTTTT	CASSTVGVNEKLFF
TRBV18	many	TRBJ2-2	.	13	TGTGCCAGCTCAACCTTAGAAGTCTGGGAGCTGTTTTTT	CASSTLEVWELFF
TRBV7-9	many	TRBJ1-1	.	14	TGTGCCAGCAGAGGGTCGGCCGAGAACACTGAAGCTTTCTTT	CASRGSAENTEAFF
TRBV2	.	TRBJ2-7	TRBD2	15	TGTGCCAGCAGTGAAACGGCTAGCGGGAGGATTAAGCAGTACTTC	CASSETASGRIKQYF
TRBV12-3/TRBV12-4	many	TRBJ2-3	TRBD2	14	TGTGCCAGCAAGCAAGCGGGAATTGTTGATACGCAGTATTTT	CASKQAGIVDTQYF
TRBV11-1	many	TRBJ2-7	TRBD2	18	TGTGCCAGCAGCGCATCTACGGGACTAGCGGGAGTAGGAAACGAGCAGTACTTC	CASSASTGLAGVGNEQYF
TRBV20-1	.	TRBJ2-2	.	16	TGCAGTGCTAGAGATAACCGGGCGCGGAACACCGGGGAGCTGTTTTTT	CSARDNRARNTGELFF
TRBV20-1	many	TRBJ2-3	.	13	TGCAGTGGTCAGTGGCGGGCGGAAGATACGCAGTATTTT	CSGQWRAEDTQYF
TRBV27	many	TRBJ1-3	.	16	TGTGCCAGCAGTTTCCAGGGACCGAGCTCTGGAAACACCATATATTTT	CASSFQGPSSGNTIYF
TRBV7-9	.	TRBJ2-5	.	14	TGTGCCAGCAGCCGGAGGGAGTCCCGGGAGACCCAGTACTTC	CASSRRESRETQYF
TRBV7-8	.	TRBJ2-4	.	13	TGTGCCAGCAGCTTAGAACGGGAAAACATTCAGTACTTC	CASSLERENIQYF
TRBV6-2/TRBV6-3	few	TRBJ2-1	TRBD1	15	TGTGCCACCCTCAAGACCGGGACAGGGATCAATGAGCAGTTCTTC	CATLKTGTGINEQFF
TRBV12-3/TRBV12-4	many	TRBJ1-4	.	14	TGTGCCAGCAGTTTCGGGCAGAGTAATGAAAAACTGTTTTTT	CASSFGQSNEKLFF
TRBV5-1	many	TRBJ2-3	.	16	TGCGCCAGCAGCTTTCTAGCGCTCGAGAGCACAGATACGCAGTATTTT	CASSFLALESTDTQYF
TRBV12-3/TRBV12-4	many	TRBJ1-6	.	13	TGTGCCAGCAGCCCGGGGGTAAGGGCCCTCCTCTACTTT	CASSPGVRALLYF
TRBV5-1	many	TRBJ2-7	TRBD2	16	TGCGCCAGCAGCGTGACGGGACTAGCGCTTTCCTACGAGCAGTACTTC	CASSVTGLALSYEQYF
TRBV5-6	many	TRBJ2-2	.	14	TGTGCCAGCAGCAAGACATTGAACACCGGGGAGCTGTTTTTT	CASSKTLNTGELFF
TRBV11-1	.	TRBJ1-2	.	13	TGTGCCAGCAGCTTCGGTCGGGGATTGGGCTACACCTTC	CASSFGRGLGYTF